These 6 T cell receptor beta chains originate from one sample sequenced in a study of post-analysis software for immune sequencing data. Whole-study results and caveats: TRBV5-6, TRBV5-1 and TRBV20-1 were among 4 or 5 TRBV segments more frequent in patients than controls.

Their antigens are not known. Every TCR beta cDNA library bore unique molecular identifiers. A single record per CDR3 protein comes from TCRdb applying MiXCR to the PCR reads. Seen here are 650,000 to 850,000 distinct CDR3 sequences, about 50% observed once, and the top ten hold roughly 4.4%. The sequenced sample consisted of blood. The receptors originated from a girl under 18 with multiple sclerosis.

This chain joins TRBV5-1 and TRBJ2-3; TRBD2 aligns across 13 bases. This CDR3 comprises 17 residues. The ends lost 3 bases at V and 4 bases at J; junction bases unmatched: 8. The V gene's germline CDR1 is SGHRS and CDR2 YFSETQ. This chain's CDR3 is CASSSGLAGRGADTQYF. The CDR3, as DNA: TGCGCCAGCAGCTCGGGACTAGCGGGAAGAGGAGCAGATACGCAGTATTTT.

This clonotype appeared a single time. For the CDR3, the DNA is TGCGCCAGCAGCATCCTTGGCTCCTACAATGAGCAGTTCTTC. The encoded protein is CASSILGSYNEQFF. The chain links TRBV5-1 to TRBJ2-1, with D unclear. The CDR3 sequence is 14 residues long. CDR1 and CDR2 (germline): SGHRS, YFSETQ. Deletions cut 4 bases from V and 0 bases from J, with 8 bases between.

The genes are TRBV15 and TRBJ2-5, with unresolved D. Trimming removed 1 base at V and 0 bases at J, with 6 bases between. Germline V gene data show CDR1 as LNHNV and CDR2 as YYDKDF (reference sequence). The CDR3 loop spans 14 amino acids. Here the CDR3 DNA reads TGTGCCACCAGCAGAGGCCGAAACCAAGAGACCCAGTACTTC. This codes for CATSRGRNQETQYF.

The DNA of the CDR3 is TGCAGTGCTAGAACGACAGGGTCCGGGACCAAAAACATTCAGTACTTC. It specifies CSARTTGSGTKNIQYF. The gene calls are TRBV20-1 and TRBJ2-4; 7 bases map to TRBD1. Trimming removed 2 bases from V and 2 bases from J; junction bases left unmatched: 9. The CDR3 covers 16 residues. Germline CDR1 and CDR2: DFQATT and SNEGSKA (reference sequence).

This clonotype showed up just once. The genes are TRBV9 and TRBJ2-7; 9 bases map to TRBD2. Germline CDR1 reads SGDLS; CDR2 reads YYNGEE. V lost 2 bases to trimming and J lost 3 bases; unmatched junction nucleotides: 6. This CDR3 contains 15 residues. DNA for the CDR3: TGTGCCAGCAGCGTGACTAGCGGTTCTTTCTACGAGCAGTACTTC. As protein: CASSVTSGSFYEQYF.

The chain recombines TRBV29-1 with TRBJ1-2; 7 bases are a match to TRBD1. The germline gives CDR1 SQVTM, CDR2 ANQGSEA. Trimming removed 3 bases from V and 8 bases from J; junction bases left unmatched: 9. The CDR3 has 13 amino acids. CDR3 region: CSVDGQGDGGYTF. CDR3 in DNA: TGCAGCGTTGATGGGCAGGGGGACGGCGGCTACACCTTC.